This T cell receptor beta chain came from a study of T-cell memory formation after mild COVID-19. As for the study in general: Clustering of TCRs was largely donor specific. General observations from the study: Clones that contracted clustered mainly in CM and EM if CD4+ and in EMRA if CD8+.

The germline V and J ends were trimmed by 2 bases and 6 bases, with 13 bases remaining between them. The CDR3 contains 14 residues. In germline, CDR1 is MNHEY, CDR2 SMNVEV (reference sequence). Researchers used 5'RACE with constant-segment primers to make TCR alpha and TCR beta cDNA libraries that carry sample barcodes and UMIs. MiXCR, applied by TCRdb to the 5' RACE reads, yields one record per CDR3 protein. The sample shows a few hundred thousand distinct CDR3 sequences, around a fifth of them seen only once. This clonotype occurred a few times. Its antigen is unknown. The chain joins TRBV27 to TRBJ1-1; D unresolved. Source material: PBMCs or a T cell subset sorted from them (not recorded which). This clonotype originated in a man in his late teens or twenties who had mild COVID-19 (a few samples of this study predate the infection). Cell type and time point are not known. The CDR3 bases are TGTGCCAGCAGTTTAGTCTCCCGGATCCCTGAAGCTTTCTTT. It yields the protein CASSLVSRIPEAFF.